These 30 T cell receptor beta chains were sequenced from one sample in a study of cytomegalovirus exposure and HLA in healthy donors. The PCR had 60 Vbeta and 13 Jbeta primers. The method was immunoSEQ multiplex PCR; TCRdb's version includes in-frame clones alone and lacks a portion of them. The data hold roughly 100,000 clones, with around four fifths observed a single time. Sample: PBMCs. All receptors come from a female donor in good health and CMV-seropositive.

V usage is TRBV6-1 and J usage is TRBJ2-1; 9 bases fit TRBD2. This CDR3 region has 17 residues. Germline CDR1 is MNHNS and CDR2 is SASEGT. J gave up 7 bases and V 0 bases, and 10 bases lay outside the gene matches. For the CDR3, the DNA is TGTGCCAGCAGTGAAGCGCTTCTTGTAGCGGGGGAAAATGAGCAGTTCTTC. Its protein product is CASSEALLVAGENEQFF.

This clone was seen once. The chain uses TRBV27 and TRBJ2-1, with 9 bases matching TRBD2. The CDR3 has 16 amino acids. Losses at the gene ends were 2 bases for V and 2 bases for J; bases not matched to a gene: 4. Germline V gene sequence: CDR1 MNHEY, CDR2 SMNVEV (reference sequence). For the CDR3, the DNA is TGTGCCAGCAGTTTAGGGCTAGCGGGACCCTACAATGAGCAGTTCTTC. This translates into CASSLGLAGPYNEQFF.

The V call is TRBV2, the J call TRBJ2-5, with 8 bases lining up with TRBD1. This CDR3 has 18 amino acids. V trimming: 1 base; J trimming: 1 base; junction bases outside the gene matches: 11. Germline V CDR1 and CDR2: SNHLY, FYNNEI. CDR3 DNA: TGTGCCAGCAGTGAAGGGTTGTGGGCAGGGGGCCTCCAAGAGACCCAGTACTTC. It encodes CASSEGLWAGGLQETQYF. Using reference TRBV2 and TRBJ2-5 for the parts outside the CDR3, the full variable domain is EPEVTQTPSHQVTQMGQEVILRCVPISNHLYFYWYRQILGQKVEFLVSFYNNEISEKSEIFDDQFSVERPDGSNFTLKIRSTKLEDSAMYFCASSEGLWAGGLQETQYFGPGTRLLVL.

This clone was observed a single time. V usage is TRBV19 and J usage is TRBJ1-1; 7 nucleotides match TRBD1. Germline V lookup: CDR1 LNHDA, CDR2 SQIVND (reference sequence). J gave up 6 bases and V 7 bases, and 14 bases lay outside the gene matches. The CDR3 runs 15 residues. CDR3 residues: CASTTTQGGFSEAFF. CDR3 nucleotide sequence: TGTGCCAGTACCACAACCCAGGGGGGTTTTTCTGAAGCTTTCTTT.

The chain employs TRBV28 and TRBJ2-1, with TRBD1 identical over 9 bases. Trimming at V came to 5 bases and at J to 10 bases, leaving 12 bases not matched to a gene. This CDR3 spans 15 amino acids. Germline assignment: CDR1 MDHEN and CDR2 SYDVKM. CDR3 coding DNA: TGTGCCAGCAGTCATAGGGGGACAGGGAAGAGAGAGCAGTTCTTC. Its translation is CASSHRGTGKREQFF.

This chain connects TRBV7-2 to TRBJ1-2; TRBD1 agrees at 8 bases. Germline-derived CDR1 and CDR2 are SGHTA and FQGNSA. Unmatched junction bases numbered 8, after V lost 3 bases and J lost 2 bases. The CDR3 sequence is 16 residues long. CDR3 DNA: TGTGCCAGCAGCTTCCGGGCAGGGGGCACGAACTATGGCTACACCTTC. Encoded protein: CASSFRAGGTNYGYTF.

V is TRBV29-1 and J is TRBJ2-1, with 9 bases matching TRBD2. The CDR3 consists of 16 residues. The ends lost 0 bases at V and 4 bases at J; junction bases unmatched: 7. The germline V gene has CDR1 SQVTM and CDR2 ANQGSEA. The CDR3 spells CSVEDPQREAYNEQFF. The DNA for the CDR3 is TGCAGCGTTGAAGATCCCCAGCGGGAGGCTTACAATGAGCAGTTCTTC.

This clone appeared a few times. This chain uses TRBV29-1 with TRBJ2-1; TRBD2 agrees at 13 bases. CDR1 is SQVTM and CDR2 is ANQGSEA in the germline V gene. The J segment lost 1 base and the V segment lost 5 bases, leaving 5 bases of the junction unmatched. The CDR3 totals 16 residues. CDR3 loop: CSVTGLAGASYNEQFF. The DNA for the CDR3 is TGCAGCGTTACCGGACTAGCGGGAGCGTCCTACAATGAGCAGTTCTTC.

This chain joins TRBV7-2 and TRBJ1-4; D is unresolved. V was trimmed by 8 bases and J by 0 bases, leaving 19 bases between them. This CDR3 has 17 amino acids. The V gene's germline CDR1 is SGHTA and CDR2 FQGNSA. CDR3 amino acids: CASGPGVLLTTNEKLFF. In DNA form, the CDR3 reads TGTGCCAGCGGACCCGGGGTCCTGCTTACAACTAATGAAAAACTGTTTTTT.

The chain recombines TRBV21-1 with TRBJ2-3; the table's D gene call, TRBD2, was not cross checked with the DNA. TRBV21-1 is assigned pseudogene status. The CDR3 has 19 residues. The CDR3 DNA is TGTGCCAGCAGCAAAGGGGGTGGACTAGCGGGGGTAGGCACAGATACGCAGTATTTT. It yields the protein CASSKGGGLAGVGTDTQYF.

This chain connects TRBV6-5 to TRBJ1-3; no firm D call. The CDR3 spans 16 residues. Trimming left V 4 bases short and J 2 bases short, with 15 bases between. Germline CDR1 and CDR2: MNHEY and SVGAGI. CDR3 in DNA: TGTGCCAGCAGTTTGTCGCGGGCAGTTGCTGGAAACACCATATATTTT. It is translated as CASSLSRAVAGNTIYF.

The chain couples TRBV2 to TRBJ1-5, with D perhaps matching TRBD1 (6 bases). The CDR3 has 14 residues. V shed 5 bases and J shed 1 base, with 9 bases lying between them. CDR1 is SNHLY and CDR2 is FYNNEI in the germline V gene. CDR3 sequence reads: CASSRDKSNQPQHF. In nucleotides, the CDR3 is TGTGCCAGCAGTCGGGACAAAAGCAATCAGCCCCAGCATTTT. Filled out from reference TRBV2 and TRBJ1-5, the complete variable domain reads EPEVTQTPSHQVTQMGQEVILRCVPISNHLYFYWYRQILGQKVEFLVSFYNNEISEKSEIFDDQFSVERPDGSNFTLKIRSTKLEDSAMYFCASSRDKSNQPQHFGDGTRLSIL.

The sample holds a few counts of this clone. The rearrangement links TRBV10-3 to TRBJ2-5, with 10 nucleotides matching TRBD2. This CDR3 spans 16 amino acids. With V trimmed by 7 bases and J by 2 bases, 10 bases remained unmatched. The germline V gene has CDR1 ENHRY and CDR2 SYGVKD. CDR3 sequence (DNA): TGTGCCATCACCGAACGAATACTAGCGGGACAAGAGACCCAGTACTTC. Amino acids: CAITERILAGQETQYF.

The J gene is TRBJ2-7, the V gene TRBV5-6; 7 bases match TRBD1. Trimming at V came to 3 bases and at J to 3 bases, leaving 3 bases not matched to a gene. Germline assignment: CDR1 SGHDT and CDR2 YYEEEE. The CDR3 spans 13 residues. The CDR3 DNA is TGTGCCAGCAGCTATGGGACAGTCTACGAGCAGTACTTC. Its protein product is CASSYGTVYEQYF. Complete variable domain (other parts from reference TRBV5-6 and TRBJ2-7): DAGVTQSPTHLIKTRGQQVTLRCSPKSGHDTVSWYQQALGQGPQFIFQYYEEEERQRGNFPDRFSGHQFPNYSSELNVNALLLGDSALYLCASSYGTVYEQYFGPGTRLTVT.

V gene TRBV6-1 combines with J gene TRBJ1-1, with TRBD1 as a possible D gene (6 bases). CDR1 and CDR2 (germline): MNHNS, SASEGT. Trimming cost V 11 bases and J 4 bases, with 8 bases left between them. The CDR3 runs to 10 residues. As DNA, the CDR3 is TGTGCCGCAGGGGTCACTGAAGCTTTCTTT. It specifies CAAGVTEAFF.

This chain uses TRBV11-2 with TRBJ2-3; D possibly corresponds to TRBD1 (7 bases). Germline values: CDR1 SGHAT, CDR2 FQNNGV. V was shortened by 5 bases and J by 7 bases, with 19 bases between the two germline ends. CDR3 length: 15 amino acids. The CDR3 region has the DNA TGTGCCAGCAGCCAGGGGGGAGGCTCCCGCAATACGCAGTATTTT. Translating gives CASSQGGGSRNTQYF.

The J gene is TRBJ1-5, the V gene TRBV15; the match to TRBD1 covers 7 bases. Germline V gene lookup returns CDR1 LNHNV and CDR2 YYDKDF (reference sequence). This CDR3 comprises 13 residues. V gave up 3 bases and J gave up 4 bases; unmatched junction bases: 0. The CDR3 here is CATSRGQNQPQHF. The CDR3 DNA reads as TGTGCCACCAGCAGGGGACAGAATCAGCCCCAGCATTTT. The complete variable domain, with remaining parts taken from reference TRBV15 and TRBJ1-5, reads DAMVIQNPRYQVTQFGKPVTLSCSQTLNHNVMYWYQQKSSQAPKLLFHYYDKDFNNEADTPDNFQSRRPNTSFCFLDIRSPGLGDTAMYLCATSRGQNQPQHFGDGTRLSIL.

V is TRBV2 and J is TRBJ2-6; D perhaps matches TRBD2 (5 bases). Germline V lookup: CDR1 SNHLY, CDR2 FYNNEI. The CDR3 spans 16 residues. Trimming took 4 bases from V and 2 from J, leaving 12 bases between them. The CDR3 nucleotides are TGTGCCAGCAGTGGTTTATTGGAGGCTGGGGCCAACGTCCTGACTTTC. The encoded protein is CASSGLLEAGANVLTF.

The chain combines TRBV10-2 with TRBJ1-1; TRBD1 aligns across 10 bases. Germline trimming cut 4 bases from V and 4 bases from J; bases unmatched to any gene: 9. The CDR3 has 16 amino acids. Germline CDR1 WSHSY, CDR2 SAAADI. DNA of the CDR3: TGCGCCAGCAGTGTGCTCGGACAGGGGGTCGTCACTGAAGCTTTCTTT. It encodes CASSVLGQGVVTEAFF.

This rearrangement joins TRBV10-3 to TRBJ1-2; no reliable D call. The length of the CDR3 is 14 residues. V was trimmed by 4 bases and J by 4 bases, leaving 13 bases between them. The germline V gene has CDR1 ENHRY and CDR2 SYGVKD. Here the CDR3 reads CAISASWQAYGYTF. The CDR3 nucleotides read TGTGCCATCAGTGCCTCTTGGCAGGCCTATGGCTACACCTTC.

The J gene is TRBJ1-1, the V gene TRBV18; 9 bases are shared with TRBD1. CDR3 size: 14 residues. Per the germline V gene, CDR1 is KGHSH and CDR2 is LQKENI. Unmatched junction bases numbered 5, after V lost 4 bases and J lost 5 bases. Here the CDR3 DNA reads TGTGCCAGCTCACAAACAGGGGGCGGGACTGAAGCTTTCTTT. This sequence encodes CASSQTGGGTEAFF.

The DNA of the CDR3 is TGTGCCAGCAGCCCACAGGGGCCGAACACTGAAGCTTTCTTT. Its protein is CASSPQGPNTEAFF. The chain combines TRBV6-5 with TRBJ1-1; 7 nucleotides agree with TRBD1. CDR1 MNHEY and CDR2 SVGAGI come from the germline V gene. V shed 6 bases, J shed 1 base, and the junction held 5 bases outside the gene matches. This CDR3 spans 14 amino acids.

The chain uses TRBV18 and TRBJ2-3; a weak D match, TRBD1 (5 bases). Trimming pared 2 bases from V and 2 bases from J, leaving 5 bases between. The CDR3 is 13 residues long. Germline V CDR1 and CDR2: KGHSH, LQKENI. The chain's CDR3 is CASSPGATDTQYF. DNA of the CDR3: TGTGCCAGCTCACCAGGGGCCACAGATACGCAGTATTTT. The full variable domain, completed using reference TRBV18 and TRBJ2-3, is NAGVMQNPRHLVRRRGQEARLRCSPMKGHSHVYWYRQLPEEGLKFMVYLQKENIIDESGMPKERFSAEFPKEGPSILRIQQVVRGDSAAYFCASSPGATDTQYFGPGTRLTVL.

The genes are TRBV19 and TRBJ2-3; D is possibly TRBD2 (6 bases). Germline V gene lookup returns CDR1 LNHDA and CDR2 SQIVND (reference sequence). The ends were cut back, 7 bases at V and 6 bases at J, with 17 bases in the middle. The CDR3 is 14 amino acids. CDR3 residues: CASTPGGKLDTQYF. The CDR3 DNA is TGTGCCAGTACCCCCGGGGGAAAATTGGATACGCAGTATTTT.

The chain combines TRBV4-1 with TRBJ2-7, with 9 positions matching TRBD1. The V gene's germline CDR1 is MGHRA and CDR2 YSYEKL. The CDR3 is made up of 15 amino acids. The V segment lost 4 bases and the J segment 3 bases; nucleotides outside the gene matches: 7. Here the CDR3 reads CASSLGGTGHYEQYF. CDR3 bases: TGCGCCAGCAGCCTAGGGGGGACAGGGCACTACGAGCAGTACTTC.

V usage is TRBV5-1 and J usage is TRBJ2-7; 7 bases match TRBD2. Germline V gene sequence: CDR1 SGHRS, CDR2 YFSETQ. Unmatched junction bases numbered 16, after V lost 0 bases and J lost 7 bases. The CDR3 spans 17 residues. The CDR3 DNA reads as TGCGCCAGCAGCTTGGCCAGTACGGCGGGGGAAGGTGGTGAGCAGTACTTC. Translated: CASSLASTAGEGGEQYF.

The chain carries TRBV7-9 and TRBJ1-2; 7 nucleotides align to TRBD1. V was clipped by 5 bases and J by 4 bases; unmatched bases: 10. Germline assignment: CDR1 SEHNR and CDR2 FQNEAQ (reference sequence). This CDR3 has 15 amino acids. The CDR3 DNA follows: TGTGCCAGCAGCCCTACGGGGGACAGTTCCTATGGCTACACCTTC. Translated: CASSPTGDSSYGYTF.

The chain joins TRBV12-2 to TRBJ2-1; TRBD2, the table's D call, lacks a check against the DNA. TRBV12-2 is tagged as a pseudogene. There are 13 residues in the CDR3. The CDR3 region has the DNA TGTGCAAGTCGCTTAATAGGAGTGAATGAGCAGTTCTTC. It yields the protein CASRLIGVNEQFF.

V usage is TRBV7-6 and J usage is TRBJ1-1, with 9 bases lining up with TRBD1. Germline V gene data show CDR1 as SGHVS and CDR2 as FNYEAQ. Trimming removed 5 bases from V and 5 bases from J; junction bases left unmatched: 9. The CDR3 is 15 amino acids. Here the CDR3 DNA reads TGTGCCAGCAGCCTAAAGGGACAGGGAAGGACTGAAGCTTTCTTT. Amino acid sequence: CASSLKGQGRTEAFF.

This clone was seen a few times. This chain links TRBV5-1 with TRBJ2-7; D is possibly TRBD2 (5 bases). The V and J ends lost 0 bases and 0 bases respectively, with 10 bases between them. CDR3 size: 15 residues. Germline-derived CDR1 and CDR2 are SGHRS and YFSETQ. The CDR3 here is CASSLGAGSSYEQYF. DNA of the CDR3: TGCGCCAGCAGCTTGGGGGCGGGCAGCTCCTACGAGCAGTACTTC.